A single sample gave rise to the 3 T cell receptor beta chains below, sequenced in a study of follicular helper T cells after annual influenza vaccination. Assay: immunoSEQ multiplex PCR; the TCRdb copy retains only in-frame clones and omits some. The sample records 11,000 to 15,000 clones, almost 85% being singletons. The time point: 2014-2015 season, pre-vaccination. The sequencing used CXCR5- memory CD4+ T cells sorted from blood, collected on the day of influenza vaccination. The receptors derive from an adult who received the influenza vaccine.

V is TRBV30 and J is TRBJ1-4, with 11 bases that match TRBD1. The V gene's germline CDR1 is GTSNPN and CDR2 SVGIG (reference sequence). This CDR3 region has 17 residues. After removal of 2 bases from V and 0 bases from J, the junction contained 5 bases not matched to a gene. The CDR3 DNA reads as TGTGCCTGGAGTTACCCGGGACAGGGGGCAACTAATGAAAAACTGTTTTTT. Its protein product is CAWSYPGQGATNEKLFF.

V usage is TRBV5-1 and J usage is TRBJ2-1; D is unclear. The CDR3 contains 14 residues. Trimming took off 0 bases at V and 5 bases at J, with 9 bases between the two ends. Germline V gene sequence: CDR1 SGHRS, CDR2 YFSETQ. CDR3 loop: CASSLVVGDNEQFF. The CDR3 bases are TGCGCCAGCAGCTTGGTAGTCGGCGACAATGAGCAGTTCTTC.

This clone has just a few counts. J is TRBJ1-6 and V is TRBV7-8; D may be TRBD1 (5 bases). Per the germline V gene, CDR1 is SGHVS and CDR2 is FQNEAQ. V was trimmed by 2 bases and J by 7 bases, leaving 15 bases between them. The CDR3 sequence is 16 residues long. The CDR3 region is CASSLKWGPGNSPLHF. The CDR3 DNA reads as TGTGCCAGCAGCTTAAAATGGGGACCAGGGAATTCACCCCTCCACTTT.